This TCR beta chain was identified in a study of PD-L1 blockade in urothelial cancer. The CDR3 contains 16 residues. Per the germline V gene, CDR1 is SEHNR and CDR2 is FQNEAQ (reference sequence). After removal of 5 bases from V and 4 bases from J, the junction contained 5 bases not matched to a gene. General study results and limits: Durable-benefit patients showed greater tumor-associated blood clone expansion at 3 weeks.

About this clone: Its target is not known.

The time point denotes: peripheral blood 6 weeks after treatment start. Each PCR reaction had synthetic TCR analog templates spiked into it. TCRdb keeps only in-frame clones here, not all; method: immunoSEQ multiplex PCR. The sample includes tens of thousands of clones, about nine tenths of them seen just once. This clonotype was sampled from a man between 60 and 75 years old with urothelial cancer. The sequences come from PBMCs, collected around atezolizumab (anti-PD-L1) treatment. V gene TRBV7-9 combines with J gene TRBJ2-1; 13 nucleotides agree with TRBD2. DNA of the CDR3: TGTGCCAGCAGCCCTGGACTAGCGGGGGATTACAATGAGCAGTTCTTC. This encodes CASSPGLAGDYNEQFF.